One and the same sample provided the 31 T cell receptor beta chains below, sequenced in a study of cytomegalovirus exposure and HLA in healthy donors. The assay was immunoSEQ multiplex PCR, and TCRdb's table has in-frame clones only and misses some. The sample carries approximately 270,000 clones, approximately 84% recorded once. Sequenced material: PBMCs. The receptors were sampled from a young man in good health and CMV-seropositive.

This clone was seen just once. V usage is TRBV6-1 and J usage is TRBJ1-2; D not certain. There are 12 residues in the CDR3. The germline V gene has CDR1 MNHNS and CDR2 SASEGT. V lost 4 bases, J lost 0 bases, and 3 bases lay in between. CDR3 amino acids: CASSASNYGYTF. In DNA, the CDR3 is TGTGCCAGCAGTGCGTCTAACTATGGCTACACCTTC.

The gene calls are TRBV5-1 and TRBJ1-2; D ambiguous. CDR3 length: 13 residues. The germline V gene encodes CDR1 SGHRS and CDR2 YFSETQ. V gave up 4 bases and J gave up 4 bases, with 11 bases separating them. In nucleotides, the CDR3 is TGCGCCAGCAGCCCTAACGAAGTCTATGGCTACACCTTC. Translated: CASSPNEVYGYTF. Based on the CDR3 plus reference TRBV5-1 and TRBJ1-2, the full variable domain is KAGVTQTPRYLIKTRGQQVTLSCSPISGHRSVSWYQQTPGQGLQFLFEYFSETQRNKGNFPGRFSGRQFSNSRSEMNVSTLELGDSALYLCASSPNEVYGYTFGSGTRLTVV.

CDR3 loop: CASSFLSPSGTDTQYF. For the CDR3, the DNA is TGTGCCAGCAGTTTCCTGAGTCCTAGCGGGACAGATACGCAGTATTTT. The V gene is TRBV27, the J gene TRBJ2-3, with 8 bases identical to TRBD2. The CDR3 consists of 16 residues. V was pared by 3 bases and J by 3 bases, with 8 bases of the junction left unmatched. The germline V gene encodes CDR1 MNHEY and CDR2 SMNVEV (reference sequence).

This clone was observed once. This rearrangement joins TRBV7-2 to TRBJ1-5; 7 nucleotides align to TRBD1. The length of the CDR3 is 13 residues. V lost 3 bases, J lost 5 bases, and 1 base stayed unmatched. The germline CDR1 and CDR2 sequences are SGHTA and FQGNSA. The CDR3 DNA reads as TGTGCCAGCAGCTTCACAGGGGATCAGCCCCAGCATTTT. Protein sequence: CASSFTGDQPQHF.

Only one count was recorded for this clone. The chain links TRBV4-2 to TRBJ1-5; D might be TRBD1 (5 bases). Trimming stripped 4 bases from V and 4 bases from J, with 14 bases between. Germline loops: CDR1 LGHNA, CDR2 YNFKEQ. The CDR3 loop spans 15 amino acids. The CDR3 DNA follows: TGTGCCAGCAGCCGCCTCGGGGGGGGTAATCAGCCCCAGCATTTT. Translating gives CASSRLGGGNQPQHF.

The rearrangement links TRBV2 to TRBJ1-5; TRBD1 might be the D (5 bases). The V and J ends lost 7 bases and 7 bases respectively, with 17 bases between them. Germline-derived CDR1 and CDR2 are SNHLY and FYNNEI. The CDR3 runs to 14 residues. CDR3 nucleotides: TGTGCCAGCACCGTTTTGGGGGGGAACCAGCCCCAGCATTTT. Protein: CASTVLGGNQPQHF. Looking up the rest from reference TRBV2 and TRBJ1-5 gives the full variable domain: EPEVTQTPSHQVTQMGQEVILRCVPISNHLYFYWYRQILGQKVEFLVSFYNNEISEKSEIFDDQFSVERPDGSNFTLKIRSTKLEDSAMYFCASTVLGGNQPQHFGDGTRLSIL.

The V gene is TRBV7-9, the J gene TRBJ1-1; TRBD1 agrees at 7 bases. This CDR3 contains 14 residues. J lost 1 base, V lost 5 bases, and 4 bases had no gene match. The V gene's germline CDR1 is SEHNR and CDR2 FQNEAQ (reference sequence). CDR3 sequence: CASSNWTGNTEAFF. The CDR3 nucleotides read TGTGCCAGCAGCAACTGGACAGGGAACACTGAAGCTTTCTTT.

V is TRBV18 and J is TRBJ2-1; D may correspond to TRBD1 or TRBD2 (5 bases each). The germline V gene has CDR1 KGHSH and CDR2 LQKENI. V gave up 3 bases and J gave up 4 bases, with 7 bases separating them. CDR3 length: 13 residues. This CDR3 reads CASSPGAYNEQFF. CDR3 nucleotides: TGTGCCAGCTCACCCGGGGCTTACAATGAGCAGTTCTTC.

The chain links TRBV5-1 to TRBJ1-1, with 12 bases lining up with TRBD1. Germline CDR1 and CDR2: SGHRS and YFSETQ. The CDR3 covers 16 residues. The J segment lost 4 bases and the V segment lost 2 bases, leaving 6 bases of the junction unmatched. The CDR3 loop reads CASSFFWDRGPTEAFF. In DNA form, the CDR3 reads TGCGCCAGCAGCTTCTTCTGGGACAGGGGGCCCACTGAAGCTTTCTTT.

The chain carries TRBV19 and TRBJ2-7; D possibly corresponds to TRBD2 (5 bases). The CDR3 totals 13 residues. Germline loops: CDR1 LNHDA, CDR2 SQIVND (reference sequence). V was cut by 5 bases and J by 4 bases, with 12 bases left in between. The CDR3 sequence is CASSPEGGYEQYF. CDR3 bases: TGTGCCAGTAGTCCCGAGGGCGGATACGAGCAGTACTTC. Full variable domain (remainder filled in from reference TRBV19 and TRBJ2-7): DGGITQSPKYLFRKEGQNVTLSCEQNLNHDAMYWYRQDPGQGLRLIYYSQIVNDFQKGDIAEGYSVSREKKESFPLTVTSAQKNPTAFYLCASSPEGGYEQYFGPGTRLTVT.

The chain has TRBV27 and TRBJ2-1, with 7 nucleotides matching TRBD2. Germline CDR1 reads MNHEY; CDR2 reads SMNVEV (reference sequence). Trimming cost V 2 bases and J 4 bases; bases outside gene matches: 5. There are 15 residues in the CDR3. The CDR3 loop is CASSLQGLVYNEQFF. The CDR3 DNA reads TGTGCCAGCAGTTTACAAGGACTAGTTTACAATGAGCAGTTCTTC.

The V call is TRBV29-1, the J call TRBJ2-3; D unclear. This CDR3 comprises 11 residues. In germline, CDR1 is SQVTM, CDR2 ANQGSEA. Trimming took 7 bases from V and 4 from J, leaving 9 bases between them. CDR3 protein: CSANTPDTQYF. CDR3 nucleotide sequence: TGCAGCGCTAACACCCCAGATACGCAGTATTTT.

The V and J genes are TRBV6-1 and TRBJ1-1; 7 nucleotides line up with TRBD1. This CDR3 comprises 14 residues. Germline V lookup: CDR1 MNHNS, CDR2 SASEGT. After removal of 3 bases from V and 1 base from J, the junction contained 2 bases not matched to a gene. The CDR3 bases are TGTGCCAGCAGTGAGACAGGGAGGAACACTGAAGCTTTCTTT. Amino acids: CASSETGRNTEAFF.

The genes are TRBV4-1 and TRBJ1-2; maybe TRBD1 (5 bases). Trimming took off 2 bases at V and 7 bases at J, with 11 bases between the two ends. CDR1 is MGHRA and CDR2 is YSYEKL in the germline V gene. There are 13 residues in the CDR3. CDR3 sequence (DNA): TGCGCCAGCAGCCAACGGGACCGCCCTGGCTACACCTTC. Protein product: CASSQRDRPGYTF.

The chain carries TRBV5-1 and TRBJ2-3; 10 nucleotides match TRBD1. CDR3 length: 15 amino acids. The V segment lost 4 bases and the J segment 4 bases; nucleotides outside the gene matches: 6. In germline, CDR1 is SGHRS, CDR2 YFSETQ. The CDR3 loop is CASSGPGQGADTQYF. Here the CDR3 DNA reads TGCGCCAGCAGCGGACCTGGACAGGGGGCAGATACGCAGTATTTT.

CDR3 sequence (DNA): TGTGCCAGCAGCCCTCTCACGGGCGCGAACTATGGCTACACCTTC. This codes for CASSPLTGANYGYTF. This chain joins TRBV11-2 and TRBJ1-2; no firm D call. Germline CDR1 reads SGHAT; CDR2 reads FQNNGV. CDR3 length: 15 residues. V was clipped by 5 bases and J by 2 bases, with 15 bases between them.

This chain connects TRBV5-1 to TRBJ2-1, with D uncertain. Trimming left V 1 base short and J 5 bases short, with 4 bases between. CDR1 and CDR2 from the germline V gene are SGHRS and YFSETQ. The length of the CDR3 is 12 residues. CDR3 sequence: CASSLNHNEQFF. The CDR3, as DNA: TGCGCCAGCAGCTTGAATCACAATGAGCAGTTCTTC. The full variable domain, with the rest looked up from reference TRBV5-1 and TRBJ2-1, is KAGVTQTPRYLIKTRGQQVTLSCSPISGHRSVSWYQQTPGQGLQFLFEYFSETQRNKGNFPGRFSGRQFSNSRSEMNVSTLELGDSALYLCASSLNHNEQFFGPGTRLTVL.

The CDR3 DNA reads TGTGCCTGGAGTGTATTAGGGAAAGGGGAGCTGTTTTTT. It translates to CAWSVLGKGELFF. V and J are TRBV30 and TRBJ2-2; D unclear. Germline CDR1 and CDR2: GTSNPN and SVGIG (reference sequence). The germline V and J ends were trimmed by 0 bases and 8 bases, with 10 bases remaining between them. This CDR3 region has 13 residues.

The chain has TRBV4-1 and TRBJ2-7, with D maybe TRBD2 (5 bases). The V end was cut by 2 bases, the J end by 1 base, with 12 bases between. The CDR3 loop spans 15 amino acids. The germline V gene has CDR1 MGHRA and CDR2 YSYEKL. CDR3 in amino acids: CASSQMTGGSYEQYF. CDR3 nucleotides: TGCGCCAGCAGCCAAATGACTGGCGGGTCCTACGAGCAGTACTTC.

In its sample, this clone was seen once. This sequence joins TRBV6-1 and TRBJ1-1; no reliable D call. The CDR3 is 14 residues long. The V end lost 2 bases, the J end lost 3 bases, and 10 bases lay between the germline ends. Germline CDR1 reads MNHNS; CDR2 reads SASEGT. CDR3 nucleotide sequence: TGTGCCAGCAGTGAATCTCATCCGTACACTGAAGCTTTCTTT. Amino acids: CASSESHPYTEAFF.

The chain joins TRBV9 to TRBJ2-2; D not certain. The CDR3 covers 15 residues. The germline V gene encodes CDR1 SGDLS and CDR2 YYNGEE. Trimming took 2 bases from V and 0 from J, leaving 8 bases between them. The CDR3 DNA follows: TGTGCCAGCAGCGTGGCTGGGACGAACACCGGGGAGCTGTTTTTT. Translated, it gives CASSVAGTNTGELFF.

V gene TRBV10-3 combines with J gene TRBJ2-1; the match to TRBD2 covers 12 bases. The CDR3 loop spans 15 amino acids. CDR1 is ENHRY and CDR2 is SYGVKD in the germline V gene. V lost 7 bases, J lost 9 bases, and 10 bases stayed unmatched. In DNA, the CDR3 is TGTGCCATCACCAGAGGGACTAGCGGGTCTCGTGAGCAGTTCTTC. Translating gives CAITRGTSGSREQFF.

The chain combines TRBV10-1 with TRBJ2-7; possibly TRBD1 for D (5 bases). Per germline, CDR1 WNHNN and CDR2 SYGVQD (reference sequence). With 4 bases removed from V and 7 bases from J, the gap between germline ends came to 11 bases. The CDR3 totals 12 residues. The CDR3, as DNA: TGCGCCAGCAGTGGCCAGGGCGCTGAGCAGTACTTC. Protein sequence: CASSGQGAEQYF.

This sequence joins TRBV4-1 and TRBJ1-2; the match to TRBD1 covers 10 bases. Trimming removed 3 bases from V and 4 bases from J; junction bases left unmatched: 8. Germline V gives CDR1 MGHRA, CDR2 YSYEKL. The CDR3 totals 16 residues. The CDR3 here is CASSHMAGQGGYGYTF. Here the CDR3 DNA reads TGCGCCAGCAGCCACATGGCTGGACAGGGGGGCTATGGCTACACCTTC.

This rearrangement joins TRBV28 to TRBJ2-4; tentative D call: TRBD1 (5 bases). V dropped 5 bases and J dropped 0 bases, with 11 bases sitting between them. The germline CDR1 and CDR2 sequences are MDHEN and SYDVKM. The CDR3 length is 15 residues. The CDR3 DNA reads as TGTGCCAGCAGTCCGATACAGGTAGCCAAAAACATTCAGTACTTC. This sequence encodes CASSPIQVAKNIQYF.

The chain links TRBV27 to TRBJ2-1, with D unclear. Trimming pared 3 bases from V and 4 bases from J, leaving 10 bases between. This CDR3 is 14 amino acids long. Germline CDR1 MNHEY, CDR2 SMNVEV (reference sequence). DNA for the CDR3: TGTGCCAGCAGTTTTGGGCTAAAATACAATGAGCAGTTCTTC. It encodes CASSFGLKYNEQFF.

The chain combines TRBV2 with TRBJ1-2, with D unclear. Germline loops: CDR1 SNHLY, CDR2 FYNNEI. There are 12 residues in the CDR3. V dropped 9 bases and J dropped 0 bases, with 8 bases sitting between them. CDR3 in amino acids: CASHQANYGYTF. The CDR3 DNA follows: TGTGCCAGTCATCAGGCTAACTATGGCTACACCTTC. The full variable domain, completed using reference TRBV2 and TRBJ1-2, is EPEVTQTPSHQVTQMGQEVILRCVPISNHLYFYWYRQILGQKVEFLVSFYNNEISEKSEIFDDQFSVERPDGSNFTLKIRSTKLEDSAMYFCASHQANYGYTFGSGTRLTVV.

This chain links TRBV4-1 with TRBJ1-1; D call uncertain. Germline V gives CDR1 MGHRA, CDR2 YSYEKL. The V end was cut by 4 bases, the J end by 0 bases, with 6 bases between. The length of the CDR3 is 13 residues. The CDR3: CASSPNLNTEAFF. The CDR3 DNA reads as TGCGCCAGCAGCCCTAATTTGAACACTGAAGCTTTCTTT.

This clone was detected once. The chain carries TRBV5-5 and TRBJ2-2; D gene unclear. V lost 4 bases, J lost 1 base, and 8 bases lay in between. This CDR3 has 14 amino acids. CDR1 and CDR2 from the germline V gene are SGHKS and YYEKEE (reference sequence). The chain's CDR3 is CASSGLWNTGELFF. The CDR3 nucleotides are TGTGCCAGCAGCGGGTTGTGGAACACCGGGGAGCTGTTTTTT.

The CDR3 region has the DNA TGTGCCAGCAGCCCCCGGCAGGGGAGCGGTACTGAAGCTTTCTTT. This translates into CASSPRQGSGTEAFF. V is TRBV9 and J is TRBJ1-1, with D perhaps matching TRBD1 (6 bases). Germline CDR1 SGDLS, CDR2 YYNGEE. This CDR3 spans 15 amino acids. Between the trimmed V and J ends, which lost 4 bases and 5 bases, there was a span of 18 bases.

The chain has TRBV11-2 and TRBJ2-2, with 9 bases aligning to TRBD2. Looked up from germline, CDR1 is SGHAT and CDR2 is FQNNGV. The trim removed 3 bases at V and 6 bases at J, leaving 8 bases unmatched. The CDR3 length is 16 residues. This CDR3 reads CASSFRGSGRAGELFF. The CDR3 nucleotides read TGTGCCAGCAGCTTCAGGGGTAGCGGGAGAGCCGGGGAGCTGTTTTTT.